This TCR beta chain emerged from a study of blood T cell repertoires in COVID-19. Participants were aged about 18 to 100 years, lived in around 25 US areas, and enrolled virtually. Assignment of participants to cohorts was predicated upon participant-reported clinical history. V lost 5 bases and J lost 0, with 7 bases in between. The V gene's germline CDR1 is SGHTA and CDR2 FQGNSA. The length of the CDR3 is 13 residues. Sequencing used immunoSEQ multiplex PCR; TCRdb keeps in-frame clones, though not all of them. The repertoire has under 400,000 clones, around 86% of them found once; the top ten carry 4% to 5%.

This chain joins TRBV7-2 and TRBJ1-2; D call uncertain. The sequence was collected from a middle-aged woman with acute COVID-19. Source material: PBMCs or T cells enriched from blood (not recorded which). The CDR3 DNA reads TGTGCCAGCAGCGCGAGTCCTAACTATGGCTACACCTTC. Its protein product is CASSASPNYGYTF.